The 19 T cell receptor beta chains below all came from one sample that was sequenced in a study of OX40 agonist ivuxolimab in advanced cancers. The repertoire was sequenced with immunoSEQ multiplex PCR; TCRdb's copy has only in-frame clones and lacks some. The sample yields fewer than 50,000 clones, about nine tenths seen once. The sample consisted of CD4+ or CD8+ T cells sorted from blood, taken in a trial of the OX40 agonist ivuxolimab. The receptors derive from an adult with an advanced solid tumor such as melanoma, head and neck, liver or kidney cancer.

J is TRBJ2-7 and V is TRBV10-3; D unclear. The CDR3 covers 13 residues. Trimming stripped 6 bases from V and 4 bases from J, with 13 bases between. In germline, CDR1 is ENHRY, CDR2 SYGVKD. The CDR3 DNA reads as TGTGCCATCAGGGCCCTTGGCAGGTACGAGCAGTACTTC. Translating gives CAIRALGRYEQYF.

On this clone itself: The same CDR3 arises from other DNA sequences in this sample as well. V usage is TRBV30 and J usage is TRBJ1-1; 11 bases are a match to TRBD1. The germline V gene encodes CDR1 GTSNPN and CDR2 SVGIG (reference sequence). This CDR3 spans 15 amino acids. With 4 bases clipped from V and 4 bases from J, the junction kept 8 bases outside the gene matches. In DNA form, the CDR3 reads TGTGCCTGGACACGGGACGGGACAGGGGGCACTGAAGCTTTCTTT. Protein: CAWTRDGTGGTEAFF. The full variable domain, in which reference TRBV30 and TRBJ1-1 provide the parts outside the CDR3, is SQTIHQWPATLVQPVGSPLSLECTVEGTSNPNLYWYRQAAGRGLQLLFYSVGIGQISSEVPQNLSASRPQDRQFILSSKKLLLSDSGFYLCAWTRDGTGGTEAFFGQGTRLTVV.

V gene TRBV2 combines with J gene TRBJ2-7; unclear D gene. Deletions cut 2 bases from V and 5 bases from J, with 16 bases between. CDR1 and CDR2 from the germline V gene are SNHLY and FYNNEI. CDR3 length: 15 residues. The CDR3 DNA is TGTGCCAGCAGTGAATATGCAGGACGCGCGGACGAGCAGTACTTC. Protein sequence: CASSEYAGRADEQYF.

The CDR3 nucleotides read TGTGCCAGCAGCTTAGACGGCGAAAAACTGTTTTTT. It yields the protein CASSLDGEKLFF. V usage is TRBV11-3 and J usage is TRBJ1-4; D ambiguous. Germline CDR1 reads SGHNT; CDR2 reads YENEEA. V was trimmed by 0 bases and J by 8 bases, leaving 4 bases between them. This CDR3 is built from 12 residues.

The chain combines TRBV11-3 with TRBJ2-7; D is undetermined. Germline CDR1 is SGHNT and CDR2 is YENEEA. This CDR3 is built from 12 residues. V was trimmed by 5 bases and J by 7 bases, leaving 12 bases between them. The CDR3 loop is CASSLMYQEQYF. The CDR3 DNA reads TGTGCCAGCAGCCTGATGTATCAGGAGCAGTACTTC. The full variable domain, in which reference TRBV11-3 and TRBJ2-7 provide the parts outside the CDR3, is EAGVVQSPRYKIIEKKQPVAFWCNPISGHNTLYWYLQNLGQGPELLIRYENEEAVDDSQLPKDRFSAERLKGVDSTLKIQPAELGDSAVYLCASSLMYQEQYFGPGTRLTVT.

The rearrangement joins TRBV19 to TRBJ2-1; TRBD1 aligns across 7 bases. The germline CDR1 and CDR2 sequences are LNHDA and SQIVND (reference sequence). The CDR3 is 18 amino acids. After removal of 11 bases from V and 8 bases from J, the junction contained 27 bases not matched to a gene. The CDR3 bases are TGTGCCTCCCGAGGGGGACAGTCCTCAAGGGGAATAGGCGATGAGCAGTTCTTC. It specifies CASRGGQSSRGIGDEQFF.

The J gene is TRBJ1-1, the V gene TRBV28; TRBD1 agrees at 8 bases. The CDR3 covers 13 residues. The trim removed 8 bases at V and 5 bases at J, leaving 7 bases unmatched. Germline V gives CDR1 MDHEN, CDR2 SYDVKM. CDR3 sequence: CASQTGGRTEAFF. For the CDR3, the DNA is TGTGCCAGCCAAACAGGGGGGCGGACTGAAGCTTTCTTT. Complete variable domain (other parts from reference TRBV28 and TRBJ1-1): DVKVTQSSRYLVKRTGEKVFLECVQDMDHENMFWYRQDPGLGLRLIYFSYDVKMKEKGDIPEGYSVSREKKERFSLILESASTNQTSMYLCASQTGGRTEAFFGQGTRLTVV.

The chain carries TRBV14 and TRBJ2-7; the D is unclear. Germline CDR1 and CDR2: SGHDN and FVKESK. V lost 3 bases to trimming and J lost 5 bases, with 8 bases between them. The CDR3 spans 12 residues. The CDR3 DNA follows: TGTGCCAGCAGCCATTCAGGCCACGAGCAGTACTTC. Protein: CASSHSGHEQYF. Complete variable domain (other parts from reference TRBV14 and TRBJ2-7): EAGVTQFPSHSVIEKGQTVTLRCDPISGHDNLYWYRRVMGKEIKFLLHFVKESKQDESGMPNNRFLAERTGGTYSTLKVQPAELEDSGVYFCASSHSGHEQYFGPGTRLTVT.

This sequence joins TRBV11-2 and TRBJ1-1, with 7 positions matching TRBD1. The CDR3 is made up of 15 amino acids. The V segment lost 4 bases and the J segment 0 bases; nucleotides outside the gene matches: 5. In germline, CDR1 is SGHAT, CDR2 FQNNGV. The CDR3 nucleotides read TGTGCCAGCAGCTATCGGGGACAGATGAACACTGAAGCTTTCTTT. Residues: CASSYRGQMNTEAFF.

This clone was observed once. In DNA, the CDR3 is TGTGCCAGCAGTGCAGGGGGTGTTAACACTGAAGCTTTCTTT. Amino acids: CASSAGGVNTEAFF. J is TRBJ1-1 and V is TRBV13; TRBD1 aligns across 7 bases. Per the germline V gene, CDR1 is PRHDT and CDR2 is FYEKMQ (reference sequence). Trimming cost V 6 bases and J 2 bases; bases outside gene matches: 6. The CDR3 is 14 amino acids.

V gene TRBV6-1 combines with J gene TRBJ1-1, with D unclear. The CDR3 is made up of 16 amino acids. Trimming removed 2 bases from V and 1 base from J, with 14 bases in between. Germline CDR1 reads MNHNS; CDR2 reads SASEGT. CDR3 coding DNA: TGTGCCAGCAGTGAAAGGTATGGGGTATGGAACACTGAAGCTTTCTTT. Its protein product is CASSERYGVWNTEAFF.

In this sample, this clone turned up a few times. This chain connects TRBV18 to TRBJ1-1, with D possibly matching TRBD1 (6 bases). V lost 3 bases and J 4 bases, leaving 12 bases between the germline ends. The germline V gene encodes CDR1 KGHSH and CDR2 LQKENI. The CDR3 has 14 residues. CDR3 protein: CASSPWRGVTEAFF. For the CDR3, the DNA is TGTGCCAGCTCACCCTGGAGGGGGGTCACTGAAGCTTTCTTT.

The V and J genes are TRBV7-2 and TRBJ2-3; D gene unclear. This CDR3 has 12 residues. The V gene's germline CDR1 is SGHTA and CDR2 FQGNSA. V dropped 5 bases and J dropped 6 bases, with 9 bases sitting between them. The CDR3 DNA reads as TGTGCCAGCAGCCCCAGGTCTGATACGCAGTATTTT. Translated: CASSPRSDTQYF.

The V call is TRBV5-4, the J call TRBJ2-7; D could derive from TRBD1 or TRBD2 (5 bases each). The V end was cut by 5 bases, the J end by 0 bases, with 12 bases between. CDR1 and CDR2 from the germline V gene are SGHNT and YYREEE (reference sequence). The CDR3 runs 14 residues. In nucleotides, the CDR3 is TGTGCCAGCAGGACAGAGAGGGGCTCCTACGAGCAGTACTTC. It encodes CASRTERGSYEQYF.

CDR3 nucleotides: TGTGCCAGCAGTTTCCGGGACAGTTACAATGAGCAGTTCTTC. It encodes CASSFRDSYNEQFF. V and J are TRBV6-5 and TRBJ2-1; 7 bases align to TRBD1. Per the germline V gene, CDR1 is MNHEY and CDR2 is SVGAGI. CDR3 length: 14 amino acids. V trimming: 4 bases; J trimming: 4 bases; junction bases outside the gene matches: 4.

The genes are TRBV27 and TRBJ2-7; perhaps D is TRBD1 or TRBD2 (5 bases each). The CDR3 has 14 residues. The V gene lost 5 bases and the J gene lost 0 bases, with 11 bases spanning the gap. In germline, CDR1 is MNHEY, CDR2 SMNVEV (reference sequence). CDR3 sequence (DNA): TGTGCCAGCAGTCGCCGGGACGGCTCCTACGAGCAGTACTTC. Protein product: CASSRRDGSYEQYF.

The J gene is TRBJ2-7, the V gene TRBV6-1; no firm D call. CDR3 length: 14 residues. Between the trimmed V and J ends, which lost 2 bases and 6 bases, there was a span of 14 bases. Germline V gene data show CDR1 as MNHNS and CDR2 as SASEGT. The CDR3 loop is CASSELGYGREQYF. CDR3 nucleotides: TGTGCCAGCAGTGAACTGGGGTACGGACGCGAGCAGTACTTC.

The chain combines TRBV28 with TRBJ2-7, with D possibly matching TRBD2 (6 bases). With 3 bases removed from V and 4 bases from J, the gap between germline ends came to 13 bases. The CDR3 runs 14 residues. Per the germline V gene, CDR1 is MDHEN and CDR2 is SYDVKM. The CDR3 bases are TGTGCCAGCAGTTTTCAAATGGGGGGATACGAGCAGTACTTC. Translating gives CASSFQMGGYEQYF. Full variable domain (remainder filled in from reference TRBV28 and TRBJ2-7): DVKVTQSSRYLVKRTGEKVFLECVQDMDHENMFWYRQDPGLGLRLIYFSYDVKMKEKGDIPEGYSVSREKKERFSLILESASTNQTSMYLCASSFQMGGYEQYFGPGTRLTVT.

This chain joins TRBV10-1 and TRBJ1-2; the match to TRBD1 covers 7 bases. V trimming: 0 bases; J trimming: 7 bases; junction bases outside the gene matches: 14. Germline CDR1 reads WNHNN; CDR2 reads SYGVQD (reference sequence). The CDR3 extends over 17 amino acids. The CDR3 nucleotides read TGCGCCAGCAGTGAGTCGATATTATCCGACAGGGTGAGTGGCTACACCTTC. It is translated as CASSESILSDRVSGYTF.